This TCR beta chain was identified during a study of T cells in Graves' hyperthyroidism and ophthalmopathy. The PBMCs had their origin in 8.5 to 10 ml of fresh peripheral blood. CDR3 length: 17 amino acids. V lost 6 bases and J lost 0, with 20 bases in between. The germline V gene has CDR1 MNHEY and CDR2 SVGEGT. General observations from the study: A median around six months before onset, the model predicted ophthalmopathy. Blood also held most thyroid clonotypes expanded beyond 0.001.

As concerns this clonotype: The antigen is not known.

Amplification of TCR beta CDR3 regions used RNA as the template. HTBI primers were the set used in a first-round RT-PCR of the TCR CDR3. TCRdb redid the calling of the multiplex PCR reads with MiXCR, one entry per CDR3 protein. In the table there are around 300,000 distinct CDR3 sequences, 20% to 25% of which are singletons. This chain uses TRBV6-2 or TRBV6-3 with TRBJ1-1; tentative D call: TRBD1 (5 bases). This TCR was sampled from a man younger than 45 with Graves' ophthalmopathy. Sequencing used blood. The CDR3 reads CASSSPRGGTVNTEAFF. The DNA of the CDR3 is TGTGCCAGCAGCTCCCCTAGAGGAGGGACCGTGAACACTGAAGCTTTCTTT.